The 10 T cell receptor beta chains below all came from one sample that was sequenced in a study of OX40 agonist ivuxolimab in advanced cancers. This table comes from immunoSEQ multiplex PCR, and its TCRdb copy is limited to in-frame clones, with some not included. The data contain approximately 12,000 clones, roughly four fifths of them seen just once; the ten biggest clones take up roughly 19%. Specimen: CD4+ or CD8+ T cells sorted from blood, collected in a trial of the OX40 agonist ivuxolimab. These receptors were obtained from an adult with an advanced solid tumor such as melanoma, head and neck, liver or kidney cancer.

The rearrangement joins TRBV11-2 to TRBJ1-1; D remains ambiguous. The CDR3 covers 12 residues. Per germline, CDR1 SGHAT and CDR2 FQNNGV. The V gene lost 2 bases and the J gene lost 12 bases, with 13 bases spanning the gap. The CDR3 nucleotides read TGTGCCAGCAGCTTATGGAGGGCCCGTACTTTCTTT. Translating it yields CASSLWRARTFF. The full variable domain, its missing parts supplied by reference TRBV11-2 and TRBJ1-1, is EAGVAQSPRYKIIEKRQSVAFWCNPISGHATLYWYQQILGQGPKLLIQFQNNGVVDDSQLPKDRFSAERLKGVDSTLKIQPAKLEDSAVYLCASSLWRARTFFGQGTRLTVV.

The CDR3, as DNA: TGTGCCAGCATGGACAGGGCCCCCTACGAGCAGTACTTC. Its protein is CASMDRAPYEQYF. The chain employs TRBV6-5 and TRBJ2-7, with 8 nucleotides matching TRBD1. The V segment lost 7 bases and the J segment 2 bases; nucleotides outside the gene matches: 4. This CDR3 has 13 residues. Per germline, CDR1 MNHEY and CDR2 SVGAGI.

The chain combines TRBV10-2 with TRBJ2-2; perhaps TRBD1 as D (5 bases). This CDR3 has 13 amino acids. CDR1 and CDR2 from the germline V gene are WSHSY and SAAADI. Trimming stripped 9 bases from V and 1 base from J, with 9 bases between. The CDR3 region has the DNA TGCGCCAGTTGTGACAGGAACACCGGGGAGCTGTTTTTT. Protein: CASCDRNTGELFF.

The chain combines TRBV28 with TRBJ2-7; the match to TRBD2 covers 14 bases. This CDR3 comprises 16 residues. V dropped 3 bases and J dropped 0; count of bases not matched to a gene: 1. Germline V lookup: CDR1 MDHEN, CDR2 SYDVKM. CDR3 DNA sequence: TGTGCCAGCAGTTTGGGACTAGCGGGGGCCTCCTACGAGCAGTACTTC. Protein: CASSLGLAGASYEQYF.

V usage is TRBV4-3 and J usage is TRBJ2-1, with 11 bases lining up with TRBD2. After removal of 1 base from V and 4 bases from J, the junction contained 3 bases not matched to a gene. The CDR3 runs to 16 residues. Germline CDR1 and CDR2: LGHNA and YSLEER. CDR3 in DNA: TGCGCCAGCAGCCAAGCTCCTAGCGGGGGGTACAATGAGCAGTTCTTC. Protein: CASSQAPSGGYNEQFF.

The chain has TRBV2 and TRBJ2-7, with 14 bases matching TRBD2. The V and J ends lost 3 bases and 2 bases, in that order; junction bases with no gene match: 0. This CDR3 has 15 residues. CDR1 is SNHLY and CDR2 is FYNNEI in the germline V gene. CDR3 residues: CASSEGLAGAYEQYF. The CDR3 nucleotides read TGTGCCAGCAGTGAGGGACTAGCGGGAGCCTACGAGCAGTACTTC.

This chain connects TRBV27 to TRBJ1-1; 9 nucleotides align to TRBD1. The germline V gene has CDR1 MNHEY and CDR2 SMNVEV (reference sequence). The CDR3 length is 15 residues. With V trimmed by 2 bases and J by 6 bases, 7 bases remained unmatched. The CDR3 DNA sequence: TGTGCCAGCAGTTTAACACAGGGGGCACGCGCTGAAGCTTTCTTT. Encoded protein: CASSLTQGARAEAFF.

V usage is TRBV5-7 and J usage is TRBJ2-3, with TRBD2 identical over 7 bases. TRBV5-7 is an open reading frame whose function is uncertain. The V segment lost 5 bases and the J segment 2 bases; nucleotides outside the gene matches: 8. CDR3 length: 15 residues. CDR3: CASRPERGHTDTQYF. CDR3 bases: TGTGCCAGCAGACCAGAGCGGGGCCACACAGATACGCAGTATTTT.

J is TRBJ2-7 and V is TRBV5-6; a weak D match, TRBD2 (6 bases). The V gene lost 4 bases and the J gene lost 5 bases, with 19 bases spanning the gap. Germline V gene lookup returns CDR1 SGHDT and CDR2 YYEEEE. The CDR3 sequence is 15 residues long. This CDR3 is CASSVTPGSPHEQYF. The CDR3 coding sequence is TGTGCCAGCAGCGTAACTCCCGGGAGTCCCCACGAGCAGTACTTC.

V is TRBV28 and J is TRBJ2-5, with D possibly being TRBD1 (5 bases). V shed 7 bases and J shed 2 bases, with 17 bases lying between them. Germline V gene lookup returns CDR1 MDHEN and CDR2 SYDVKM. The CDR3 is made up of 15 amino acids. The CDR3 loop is CASNPLQGVQETQYF. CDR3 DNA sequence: TGTGCCAGCAATCCCCTTCAAGGGGTTCAAGAGACCCAGTACTTC.